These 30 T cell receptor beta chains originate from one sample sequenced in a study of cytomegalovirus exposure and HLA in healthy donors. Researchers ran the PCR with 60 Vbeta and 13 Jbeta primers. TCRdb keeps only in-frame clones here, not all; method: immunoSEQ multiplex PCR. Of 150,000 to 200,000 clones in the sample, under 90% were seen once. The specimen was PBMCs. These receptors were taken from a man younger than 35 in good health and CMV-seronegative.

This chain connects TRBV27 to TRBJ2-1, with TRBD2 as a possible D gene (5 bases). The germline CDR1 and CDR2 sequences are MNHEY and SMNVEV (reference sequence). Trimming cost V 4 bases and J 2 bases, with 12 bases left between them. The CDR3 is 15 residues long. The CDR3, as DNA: TGTGCCAGCAGTTCCCCCGGAGGACCCTACAATGAGCAGTTCTTC. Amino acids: CASSSPGGPYNEQFF.

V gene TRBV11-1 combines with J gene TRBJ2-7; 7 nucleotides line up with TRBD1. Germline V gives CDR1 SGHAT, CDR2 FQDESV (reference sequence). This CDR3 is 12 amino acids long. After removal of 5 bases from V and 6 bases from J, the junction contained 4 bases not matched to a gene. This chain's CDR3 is CASSPGTVEQYF. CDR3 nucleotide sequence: TGTGCCAGCAGCCCAGGGACAGTCGAGCAGTACTTC. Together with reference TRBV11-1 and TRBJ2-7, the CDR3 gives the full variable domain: EAEVAQSPRYKITEKSQAVAFWCDPISGHATLYWYRQILGQGPELLVQFQDESVVDDSQLPKDRFSAERLKGVDSTLKIQPAELGDSAMYLCASSPGTVEQYFGPGTRLTVT.

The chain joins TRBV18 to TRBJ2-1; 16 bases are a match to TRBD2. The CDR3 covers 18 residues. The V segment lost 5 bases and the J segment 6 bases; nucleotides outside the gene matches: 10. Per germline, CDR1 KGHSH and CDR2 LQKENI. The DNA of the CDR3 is TGTGCCAGCTCATCGGGGACTAGCGGGAGGGCCCTAGGCAATGAGCAGTTCTTC. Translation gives CASSSGTSGRALGNEQFF.

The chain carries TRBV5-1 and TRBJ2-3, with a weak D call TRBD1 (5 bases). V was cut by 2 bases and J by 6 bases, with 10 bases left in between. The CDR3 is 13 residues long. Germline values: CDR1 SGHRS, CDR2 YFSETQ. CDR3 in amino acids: CASSLNRQDTQYF. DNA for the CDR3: TGCGCCAGCAGCTTAAACCGACAGGATACGCAGTATTTT.

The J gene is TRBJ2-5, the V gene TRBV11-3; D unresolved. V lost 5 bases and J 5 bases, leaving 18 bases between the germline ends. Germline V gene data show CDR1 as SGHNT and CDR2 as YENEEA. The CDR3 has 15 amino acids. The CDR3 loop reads CASSRGRFEVETQYF. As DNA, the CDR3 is TGTGCCAGCAGCCGTGGTAGATTTGAGGTGGAGACCCAGTACTTC.

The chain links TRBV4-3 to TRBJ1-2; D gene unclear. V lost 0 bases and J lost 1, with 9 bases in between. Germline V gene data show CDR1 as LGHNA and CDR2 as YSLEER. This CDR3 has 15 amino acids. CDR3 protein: CASSQDWEYNYGYTF. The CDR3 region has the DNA TGCGCCAGCAGCCAAGATTGGGAGTATAACTATGGCTACACCTTC.

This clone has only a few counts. CDR3 amino acids: CASSAGAEGAGGPYEQYF. The CDR3 DNA sequence: TGTGCCAGCAGCGCAGGCGCGGAGGGAGCGGGGGGACCCTACGAGCAGTACTTC. The genes are TRBV9 and TRBJ2-7; 9 nucleotides line up with TRBD2. Germline-derived CDR1 and CDR2 are SGDLS and YYNGEE. This CDR3 is 18 amino acids long. The V and J ends lost 3 bases and 2 bases, in that order; junction bases with no gene match: 15.

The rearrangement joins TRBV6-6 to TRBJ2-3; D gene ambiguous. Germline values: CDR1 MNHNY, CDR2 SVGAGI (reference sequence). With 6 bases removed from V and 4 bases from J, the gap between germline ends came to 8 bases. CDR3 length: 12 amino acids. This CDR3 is CASSQVADTQYF. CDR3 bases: TGTGCCAGCAGCCAGGTCGCAGATACGCAGTATTTT.

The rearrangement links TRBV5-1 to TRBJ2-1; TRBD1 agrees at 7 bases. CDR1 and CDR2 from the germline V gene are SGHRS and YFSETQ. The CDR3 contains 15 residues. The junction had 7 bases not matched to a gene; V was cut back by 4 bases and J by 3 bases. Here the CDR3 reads CASSNPGQFYNEQFF. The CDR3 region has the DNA TGCGCCAGCAGCAACCCGGGACAGTTCTACAATGAGCAGTTCTTC.

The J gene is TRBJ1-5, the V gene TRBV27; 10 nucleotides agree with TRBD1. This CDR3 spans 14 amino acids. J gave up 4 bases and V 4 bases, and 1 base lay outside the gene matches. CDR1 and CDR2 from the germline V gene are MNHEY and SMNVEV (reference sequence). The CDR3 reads CASSSGQGNQPQHF. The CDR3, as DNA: TGTGCCAGCAGTTCGGGACAGGGGAATCAGCCCCAGCATTTT.

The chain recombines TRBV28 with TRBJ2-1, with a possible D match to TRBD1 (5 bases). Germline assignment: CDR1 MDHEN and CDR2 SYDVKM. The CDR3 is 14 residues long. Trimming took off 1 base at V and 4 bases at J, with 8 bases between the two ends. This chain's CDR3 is CASSLLDTYNEQFF. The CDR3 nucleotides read TGTGCCAGCAGTTTATTGGACACTTACAATGAGCAGTTCTTC.

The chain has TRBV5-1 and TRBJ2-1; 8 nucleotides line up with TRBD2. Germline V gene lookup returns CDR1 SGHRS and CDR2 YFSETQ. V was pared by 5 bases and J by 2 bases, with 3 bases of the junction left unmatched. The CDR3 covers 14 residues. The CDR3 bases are TGCGCCAGCAGTGGAGCGGGGGCCTACAATGAGCAGTTCTTC. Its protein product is CASSGAGAYNEQFF.

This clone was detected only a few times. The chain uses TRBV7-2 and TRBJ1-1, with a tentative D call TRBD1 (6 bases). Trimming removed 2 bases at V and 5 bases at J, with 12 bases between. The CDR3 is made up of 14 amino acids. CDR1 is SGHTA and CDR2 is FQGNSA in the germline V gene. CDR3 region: CASSLFPQGTEAFF. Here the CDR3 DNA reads TGTGCCAGCAGCTTATTCCCCCAGGGGACTGAAGCTTTCTTT.

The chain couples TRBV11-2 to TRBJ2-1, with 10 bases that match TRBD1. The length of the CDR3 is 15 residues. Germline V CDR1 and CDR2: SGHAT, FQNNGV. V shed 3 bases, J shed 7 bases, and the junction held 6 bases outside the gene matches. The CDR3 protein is CASSFSPDRGNEQFF. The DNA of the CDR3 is TGTGCCAGCAGCTTCTCCCCGGACAGGGGGAATGAGCAGTTCTTC. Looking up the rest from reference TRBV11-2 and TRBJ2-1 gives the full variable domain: EAGVAQSPRYKIIEKRQSVAFWCNPISGHATLYWYQQILGQGPKLLIQFQNNGVVDDSQLPKDRFSAERLKGVDSTLKIQPAKLEDSAVYLCASSFSPDRGNEQFFGPGTRLTVL.

CDR3 sequence: CASSSASGGSYNEQFF. DNA for the CDR3: TGTGCCAGTAGTTCTGCTAGCGGGGGATCCTACAATGAGCAGTTCTTC. The rearrangement uses TRBV19 and TRBJ2-1, with 10 bases that match TRBD2. The V segment lost 5 bases and the J segment 1 base; nucleotides outside the gene matches: 5. The germline CDR1 and CDR2 sequences are LNHDA and SQIVND (reference sequence). The CDR3 extends over 16 amino acids.

As DNA, the CDR3 is TGTGCCAGCAGCTTAGGGACAGAGAGCTCCTACAATGAGCAGTTCTTC. Its translation is CASSLGTESSYNEQFF. The chain recombines TRBV11-2 with TRBJ2-1; weak D call: TRBD1 (6 bases). Between the trimmed V and J ends, which lost 1 base and 0 bases, there was a span of 10 bases. In germline, CDR1 is SGHAT, CDR2 FQNNGV. The CDR3 is 16 amino acids.

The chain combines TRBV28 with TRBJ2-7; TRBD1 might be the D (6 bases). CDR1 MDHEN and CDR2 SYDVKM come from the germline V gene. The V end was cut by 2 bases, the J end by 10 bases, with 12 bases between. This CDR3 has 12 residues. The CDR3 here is CASSLSRGTQYF. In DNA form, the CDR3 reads TGTGCCAGCAGTTTAAGCAGGGGCACTCAGTACTTC.

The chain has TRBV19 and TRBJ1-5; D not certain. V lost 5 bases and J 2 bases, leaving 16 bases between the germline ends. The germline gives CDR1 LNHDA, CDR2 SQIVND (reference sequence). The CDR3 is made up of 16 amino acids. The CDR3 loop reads CASSPDSYRGNQPQHF. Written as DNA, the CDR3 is TGTGCCAGTAGTCCTGACTCTTACCGGGGCAATCAGCCCCAGCATTTT.

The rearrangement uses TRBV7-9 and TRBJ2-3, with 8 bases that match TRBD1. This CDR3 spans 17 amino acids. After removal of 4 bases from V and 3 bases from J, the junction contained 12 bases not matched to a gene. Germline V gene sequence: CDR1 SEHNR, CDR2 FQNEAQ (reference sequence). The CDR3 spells CASSYSFQGAGTDTQYF. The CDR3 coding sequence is TGTGCCAGCAGCTACTCTTTCCAGGGGGCAGGGACAGATACGCAGTATTTT. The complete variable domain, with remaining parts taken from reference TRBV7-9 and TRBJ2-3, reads DTGVSQNPRHKITKRGQNVTFRCDPISEHNRLYWYRQTLGQGPEFLTYFQNEAQLEKSRLLSDRFSAERPKGSFSTLEIQRTEQGDSAMYLCASSYSFQGAGTDTQYFGPGTRLTVL.

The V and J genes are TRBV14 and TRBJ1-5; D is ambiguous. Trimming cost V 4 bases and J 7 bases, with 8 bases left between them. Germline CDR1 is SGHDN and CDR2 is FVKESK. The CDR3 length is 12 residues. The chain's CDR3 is CASSPTEQPQHF. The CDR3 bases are TGTGCCAGCAGCCCTACAGAGCAGCCCCAGCATTTT.

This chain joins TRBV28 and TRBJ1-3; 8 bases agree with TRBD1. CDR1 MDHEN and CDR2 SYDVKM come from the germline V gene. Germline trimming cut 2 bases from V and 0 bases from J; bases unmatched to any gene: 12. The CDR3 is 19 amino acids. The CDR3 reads CASSLAWGSTGDSGNTIYF. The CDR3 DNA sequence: TGTGCCAGCAGTTTAGCCTGGGGATCGACAGGGGACTCTGGAAACACCATATATTTT.

The CDR3 DNA reads TGTGCCAGCAGTTACTCTGGACATAGCCAGTACTTC. Translation gives CASSYSGHSQYF. The chain employs TRBV6-6 and TRBJ2-7; TRBD1 might be the D (5 bases). This CDR3 contains 12 residues. Germline CDR1 and CDR2: MNHNY and SVGAGI (reference sequence). V was clipped by 0 bases and J by 10 bases, with 10 bases between them.

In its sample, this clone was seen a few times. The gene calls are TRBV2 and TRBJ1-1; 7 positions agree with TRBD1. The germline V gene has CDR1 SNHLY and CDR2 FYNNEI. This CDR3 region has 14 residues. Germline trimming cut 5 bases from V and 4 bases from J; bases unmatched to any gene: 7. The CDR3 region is CASSYTGAGTEAFF. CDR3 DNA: TGTGCCAGCAGTTATACAGGGGCTGGCACTGAAGCTTTCTTT.

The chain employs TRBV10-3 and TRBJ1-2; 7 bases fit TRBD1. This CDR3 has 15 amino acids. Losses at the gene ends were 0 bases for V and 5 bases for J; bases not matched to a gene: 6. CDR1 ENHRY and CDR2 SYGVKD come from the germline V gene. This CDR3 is CAISESAPGGYGYTF. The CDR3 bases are TGTGCCATCAGTGAGTCGGCACCAGGGGGATATGGCTACACCTTC.

The DNA of the CDR3 is TGTGCCAGCTCATTTGGACAGGGGGCAACTGATTCACCCCTCCACTTT. Amino acid sequence: CASSFGQGATDSPLHF. The chain is built from TRBV18 and TRBJ1-6; 11 bases map to TRBD1. The CDR3 has 16 residues. Per the germline V gene, CDR1 is KGHSH and CDR2 is LQKENI. Trimming took 5 bases from V and 8 from J; bases not matched to a gene: 8. Full variable domain (rest looked up from reference TRBV18 and TRBJ1-6): NAGVMQNPRHLVRRRGQEARLRCSPMKGHSHVYWYRQLPEEGLKFMVYLQKENIIDESGMPKERFSAEFPKEGPSILRIQQVVRGDSAAYFCASSFGQGATDSPLHFGNGTRLTVT.

The CDR3 protein is CASKPQAPYGYTF. As DNA, the CDR3 is TGCGCCAGCAAACCACAGGCGCCCTATGGCTACACCTTC. The gene calls are TRBV5-1 and TRBJ1-2, with a possible D match to TRBD1 (5 bases). CDR3 length equals 13 residues. Trimming cost V 6 bases and J 4 bases, with 13 bases left between them. Per germline, CDR1 SGHRS and CDR2 YFSETQ. Drawing the rest from reference TRBV5-1 and TRBJ1-2, the complete variable domain is KAGVTQTPRYLIKTRGQQVTLSCSPISGHRSVSWYQQTPGQGLQFLFEYFSETQRNKGNFPGRFSGRQFSNSRSEMNVSTLELGDSALYLCASKPQAPYGYTFGSGTRLTVV.

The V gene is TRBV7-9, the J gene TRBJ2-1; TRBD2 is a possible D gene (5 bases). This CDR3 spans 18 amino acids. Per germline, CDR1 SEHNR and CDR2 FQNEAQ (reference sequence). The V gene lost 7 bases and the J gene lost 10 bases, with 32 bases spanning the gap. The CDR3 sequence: CASNLPGMRESGRFEQFF. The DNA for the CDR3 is TGTGCCAGCAATCTACCGGGGATGAGAGAATCCGGTCGGTTCGAGCAGTTCTTC.

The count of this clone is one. CDR3 residues: CASRRREGTGELFF. Here the CDR3 DNA reads TGTGCCAGCAGGAGGAGGGAGGGCACCGGGGAGCTGTTTTTT. V usage is TRBV2 and J usage is TRBJ2-2; 7 bases are shared with TRBD2. V gave up 6 bases and J gave up 4 bases; unmatched junction bases: 5. Germline values: CDR1 SNHLY, CDR2 FYNNEI. This CDR3 is 14 amino acids long.

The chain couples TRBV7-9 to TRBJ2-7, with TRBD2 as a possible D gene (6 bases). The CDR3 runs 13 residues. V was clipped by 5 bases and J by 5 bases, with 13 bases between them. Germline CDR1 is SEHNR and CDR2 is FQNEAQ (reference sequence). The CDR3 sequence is CASSTLTSHEQYF. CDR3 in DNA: TGTGCCAGCAGCACCCTGACTAGTCACGAGCAGTACTTC.

The CDR3 DNA reads as TGTGCCAGCTCAAGGGCTGGACTTGCCGCGGAGGGCTATGGCTACACCTTC. Encoded protein: CASSRAGLAAEGYGYTF. This chain joins TRBV7-8 and TRBJ1-2; D is unresolved. Germline CDR1 SGHVS, CDR2 FQNEAQ. CDR3 length: 17 residues. V lost 8 bases and J 4 bases, leaving 26 bases between the germline ends.